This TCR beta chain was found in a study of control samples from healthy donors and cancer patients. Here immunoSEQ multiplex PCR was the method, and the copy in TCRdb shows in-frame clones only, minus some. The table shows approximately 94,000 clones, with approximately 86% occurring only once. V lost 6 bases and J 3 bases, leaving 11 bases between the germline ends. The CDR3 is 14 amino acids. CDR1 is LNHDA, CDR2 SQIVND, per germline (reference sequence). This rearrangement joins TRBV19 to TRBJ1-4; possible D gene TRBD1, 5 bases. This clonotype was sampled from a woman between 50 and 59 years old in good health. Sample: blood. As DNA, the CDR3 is TGTGCCAGTAGCAGCTGGGGGGCTAATGAAAAACTGTTTTTT. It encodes CASSSWGANEKLFF.